Presented here are 29 T cell receptor beta chains from one specimen sequenced in a study of shared clonotypes between healthy human individuals. Clones were read by immunoSEQ multiplex PCR, and TCRdb kept only the in-frame ones, dropping some. Of a few million clones listed, about 92% are singletons. The sample was naive CD4+ T cells from PBMCs. Regarding subset: CD45RA+ positively selected. These TCRs come from a man aged 18-30 years in good health. Some clones in this sample may be carry-over from other donors' samples.

This chain links TRBV9 with TRBJ2-2; D is unclear. V was clipped by 3 bases and J by 4 bases, with 10 bases between them. Germline assignment: CDR1 SGDLS and CDR2 YYNGEE. This CDR3 spans 14 amino acids. The DNA of the CDR3 is TGTGCCAGCAGCGGAACGGCTGGCACCGGGGAGCTGTTTTTT. Its protein is CASSGTAGTGELFF.

This chain joins TRBV5-1 and TRBJ2-7; 10 bases match TRBD1. CDR1 SGHRS and CDR2 YFSETQ come from the germline V gene. The CDR3 is 14 residues long. J lost 5 bases, V lost 4 bases, and 6 bases had no gene match. CDR3 coding DNA: TGCGCCAGCAGCCGCCAGGGGACAGGGGACGAGCAGTACTTC. Amino acid sequence: CASSRQGTGDEQYF.

This chain connects TRBV25-1 to TRBJ2-3; tentatively, D is TRBD1 or TRBD2 (6 bases each). V was trimmed by 4 bases and J by 1 base, leaving 15 bases between them. This CDR3 spans 16 amino acids. Germline lookup yields CDR1 MGHDK and CDR2 SYGVNS. The DNA of the CDR3 is TGTGCCAGCAGTGCCCGTACAGGGACTGGCACAGATACGCAGTATTTT. The encoded protein is CASSARTGTGTDTQYF.

This chain joins TRBV15 and TRBJ2-1; TRBD1 matches at 8 bases. In germline, CDR1 is LNHNV, CDR2 YYDKDF (reference sequence). V gave up 3 bases and J gave up 7 bases; unmatched junction bases: 11. The CDR3 sequence is 16 residues long. CDR3 coding DNA: TGTGCCACCAGCAGTACATCAGGGGGCGAAAGAAATGAGCAGTTCTTC. Amino acid sequence: CATSSTSGGERNEQFF.

The gene calls are TRBV11-2 and TRBJ2-3; D is unclear. Trimming shortened V by 5 bases and J by 4 bases, and 13 bases separated the two germline ends. Germline lookup yields CDR1 SGHAT and CDR2 FQNNGV. The CDR3 covers 14 residues. The CDR3 reads CASSIPWGPDTQYF. CDR3 nucleotides: TGTGCCAGCAGCATCCCGTGGGGTCCAGATACGCAGTATTTT.

V gene TRBV6-1 combines with J gene TRBJ2-6, with D perhaps TRBD1 (5 bases). V gave up 1 base and J gave up 0 bases, with 7 bases separating them. The CDR3 loop spans 16 amino acids. Per germline, CDR1 MNHNS and CDR2 SASEGT. The CDR3 coding sequence is TGTGCCAGCAGTGAAGACAGGCCCTCTGGGGCCAACGTCCTGACTTTC. It codes for CASSEDRPSGANVLTF.

The chain combines TRBV6-6 with TRBJ1-5, with 7 bases lining up with TRBD1. This CDR3 comprises 14 residues. Trimming took 5 bases from V and 0 from J; bases not matched to a gene: 1. CDR1 and CDR2 (germline): MNHNY, SVGAGI (reference sequence). CDR3 protein: CASSGDSSNQPQHF. DNA of the CDR3: TGTGCCAGCAGTGGGGACAGTAGCAATCAGCCCCAGCATTTT.

V gene TRBV10-3 combines with J gene TRBJ1-3; no definite D call. The length of the CDR3 is 14 residues. Deletions cut 8 bases from V and 4 bases from J, with 15 bases between. CDR1 and CDR2 (germline): ENHRY, SYGVKD. The CDR3 spells CAIFEGRVGNTIYF. In nucleotides, the CDR3 is TGTGCCATCTTCGAGGGTCGGGTCGGAAACACCATATATTTT.

The V and J genes are TRBV7-9 and TRBJ2-3; D call uncertain. The V and J ends lost 1 base and 4 bases respectively, with 18 bases between them. The CDR3 sequence is 17 residues long. Per the germline V gene, CDR1 is SEHNR and CDR2 is FQNEAQ (reference sequence). The chain's CDR3 is CASSLEYGRWVPDTQYF. DNA of the CDR3: TGTGCCAGCAGCTTAGAGTATGGTCGCTGGGTTCCAGATACGCAGTATTTT.

The chain employs TRBV6-6 and TRBJ1-4, with a possible D match to TRBD1 (5 bases). Trimming took 2 bases from V and 7 from J, leaving 11 bases between them. The CDR3 is 14 amino acids. The V gene's germline CDR1 is MNHNY and CDR2 SVGAGI (reference sequence). The CDR3 DNA reads TGTGCCAGCAGTTACATGGGGGTCGGTGAAAAACTGTTTTTT. Protein product: CASSYMGVGEKLFF.

The rearrangement links TRBV6-5 to TRBJ2-6; the D is unclear. The CDR3 is made up of 14 amino acids. V lost 4 bases and J lost 1, with 5 bases in between. The V gene's germline CDR1 is MNHEY and CDR2 SVGAGI. CDR3 residues: CASSSLSGANVLTF. In DNA, the CDR3 is TGTGCCAGCAGTTCTTTATCTGGGGCCAACGTCCTGACTTTC.

This rearrangement joins TRBV10-3 to TRBJ2-1; TRBD2 matches 8 bases. The CDR3 sequence is 20 residues long. The germline gives CDR1 ENHRY, CDR2 SYGVKD. V was pared by 2 bases and J by 6 bases, with 21 bases of the junction left unmatched. In DNA form, the CDR3 reads TGTGCCATCAGTGAGGGGGGTACAGTAGGGAGGAGCGGGAGTCTCAATGAGCAGTTCTTC. Translating it yields CAISEGGTVGRSGSLNEQFF.

This clone was counted only a few times. J is TRBJ1-1 and V is TRBV5-6, with 8 bases matching TRBD1. Unmatched junction bases numbered 2, after V lost 3 bases and J lost 1 base. The CDR3 spans 14 residues. Germline lookup yields CDR1 SGHDT and CDR2 YYEEEE. CDR3: CASSSGQGNTEAFF. The DNA of the CDR3 is TGTGCCAGCAGCTCCGGACAGGGGAACACTGAAGCTTTCTTT. Filled out from reference TRBV5-6 and TRBJ1-1, the complete variable domain reads DAGVTQSPTHLIKTRGQQVTLRCSPKSGHDTVSWYQQALGQGPQFIFQYYEEEERQRGNFPDRFSGHQFPNYSSELNVNALLLGDSALYLCASSSGQGNTEAFFGQGTRLTVV.

The gene calls are TRBV5-1 and TRBJ1-1, with TRBD1 matching over 7 bases. The CDR3 has 14 residues. Trimming removed 2 bases from V and 8 bases from J; junction bases left unmatched: 9. The V gene's germline CDR1 is SGHRS and CDR2 YFSETQ. The CDR3 loop is CASSFKDRSLEAFF. For the CDR3, the DNA is TGCGCCAGCAGCTTCAAGGACAGGTCCCTGGAAGCTTTCTTT.

V gene TRBV30 combines with J gene TRBJ2-4; 8 nucleotides align to TRBD1. With V trimmed by 3 bases and J by 2 bases, 9 bases remained unmatched. Germline V gene data show CDR1 as GTSNPN and CDR2 as SVGIG (reference sequence). This CDR3 spans 16 amino acids. The CDR3 sequence: CAWRTRTGTPKNIQYF. CDR3 nucleotides: TGTGCCTGGAGAACTAGGACAGGGACCCCCAAAAACATTCAGTACTTC.

The chain employs TRBV7-9 and TRBJ1-2; D not resolved. V shed 0 bases and J shed 8 bases, with 10 bases lying between them. The CDR3 is 13 amino acids. The germline V gene encodes CDR1 SEHNR and CDR2 FQNEAQ (reference sequence). CDR3 nucleotide sequence: TGTGCCAGCAGCTTAGCAGGGTTGAACGGCTACACCTTC. Translated: CASSLAGLNGYTF.

The chain employs TRBV6-5 and TRBJ1-2; a weak D match, TRBD1 (6 bases). This CDR3 comprises 13 residues. Deletions cut 4 bases from V and 3 bases from J, with 9 bases between. Germline CDR1 is MNHEY and CDR2 is SVGAGI. The CDR3 loop reads CASSFGQYYGYTF. Written as DNA, the CDR3 is TGTGCCAGCAGTTTTGGACAGTACTATGGCTACACCTTC.

The V call is TRBV15, the J call TRBJ1-1, with a possible D match to TRBD1 (6 bases). V lost 2 bases and J lost 7, with 8 bases in between. This CDR3 region has 12 residues. Germline values: CDR1 LNHNV, CDR2 YYDKDF (reference sequence). The chain's CDR3 is CATSRHRDEAFF. CDR3 nucleotide sequence: TGTGCCACCAGCAGACACAGGGATGAAGCTTTCTTT.

CDR3 sequence (DNA): TGTGCCAGCAGCCCAACCCCACTAGCGGGAGTAGGAGATACGCAGTATTTT. Its translation is CASSPTPLAGVGDTQYF. The chain combines TRBV7-9 with TRBJ2-3; 11 bases fit TRBD2. With 5 bases clipped from V and 5 bases from J, the junction kept 12 bases outside the gene matches. CDR1 SEHNR and CDR2 FQNEAQ come from the germline V gene (reference sequence). The length of the CDR3 is 17 residues.

The V gene is TRBV5-1, the J gene TRBJ1-2, with 9 bases lining up with TRBD1. Germline assignment: CDR1 SGHRS and CDR2 YFSETQ. The V segment lost 3 bases and the J segment 4 bases; nucleotides outside the gene matches: 7. CDR3 length equals 15 residues. The CDR3 DNA sequence: TGCGCCAGCAGCTACACCGGGACAGGGACCTATGGCTACACCTTC. Residues: CASSYTGTGTYGYTF.

With regard to this clone: Other DNA sequences in this specimen translate into the identical CDR3. The J gene is TRBJ1-5, the V gene TRBV18; D unclear. Per germline, CDR1 KGHSH and CDR2 LQKENI. The ends were cut back, 2 bases at V and 1 base at J, with 9 bases in the middle. This CDR3 has 15 amino acids. DNA for the CDR3: TGTGCCAGCTCACCAGAGGGATTAAGCAATCAGCCCCAGCATTTT. Translation gives CASSPEGLSNQPQHF.

This chain connects TRBV9 to TRBJ2-3; D is ambiguous. Germline CDR1 reads SGDLS; CDR2 reads YYNGEE. The CDR3 loop spans 14 amino acids. The V end was cut by 3 bases, the J end by 7 bases, with 15 bases between. This chain's CDR3 is CASSAPDGLNTQYF. CDR3 sequence (DNA): TGTGCCAGCAGCGCCCCCGACGGGTTGAATACGCAGTATTTT.

The chain combines TRBV19 with TRBJ2-7, with D uncertain. The CDR3 is made up of 20 amino acids. Deletions cut 3 bases from V and 0 bases from J, with 27 bases between. From germline, CDR1 is LNHDA and CDR2 SQIVND (reference sequence). Written as DNA, the CDR3 is TGTGCCAGTAGTATTTTACGCATAAATAGACCCGACCAGGACTCCTACGAGCAGTACTTC. It encodes CASSILRINRPDQDSYEQYF.

V is TRBV2 and J is TRBJ2-7, with 11 nucleotides matching TRBD2. The V gene's germline CDR1 is SNHLY and CDR2 FYNNEI. CDR3 length equals 15 residues. Losses at the gene ends were 4 bases for V and 2 bases for J; bases not matched to a gene: 4. The CDR3 spells CASSGQGLAAYEQYF. CDR3 coding DNA: TGTGCCAGCAGTGGACAGGGACTAGCGGCCTACGAGCAGTACTTC.

This chain uses TRBV11-3 with TRBJ2-7, with 9 positions matching TRBD1. This CDR3 comprises 13 residues. Germline V gene lookup returns CDR1 SGHNT and CDR2 YENEEA. J was trimmed by 6 bases and V by 6 bases; bases with no gene match: 6. CDR3 protein: CASSRDRDGEQYF. Written as DNA, the CDR3 is TGTGCCAGCAGTAGGGACAGGGATGGCGAGCAGTACTTC.

The rearrangement uses TRBV23-1 and TRBJ2-3; a possible D gene is TRBD1 (5 bases). TRBV23-1 qualifies as an ORF whose function is uncertain. With 8 bases removed from V and 1 base from J, the gap between germline ends came to 19 bases. This CDR3 comprises 16 residues. The CDR3 DNA is TGCGCCAGCCGCCGTTCGTGGGGCTTGGGCACAGATACGCAGTATTTT. This sequence encodes CASRRSWGLGTDTQYF.

This sequence joins TRBV19 and TRBJ2-7; tentatively, D is TRBD1 (6 bases). The CDR3 extends over 12 amino acids. Germline V gives CDR1 LNHDA, CDR2 SQIVND (reference sequence). The V end was cut by 6 bases, the J end by 3 bases, with 9 bases between. CDR3 loop: CASRGQLYEQYF. DNA for the CDR3: TGTGCCAGTAGAGGACAGCTCTACGAGCAGTACTTC.

The chain couples TRBV6-5 to TRBJ2-1; possibly TRBD1 for D (6 bases). The CDR3 is 16 residues long. Germline values: CDR1 MNHEY, CDR2 SVGAGI. V lost 0 bases and J 5 bases, leaving 14 bases between the germline ends. CDR3 region: CASSYSLNRVNNEQFF. The DNA for the CDR3 is TGTGCCAGCAGTTACTCACTAAACAGGGTTAACAATGAGCAGTTCTTC.

The gene calls are TRBV11-3 and TRBJ2-5, with TRBD2 as a possible D gene (7 bases). Per germline, CDR1 SGHNT and CDR2 YENEEA. V dropped 5 bases and J dropped 4 bases, with 23 bases sitting between them. This CDR3 spans 17 amino acids. This CDR3 is CASSAGAIRGAGETQYF. The CDR3 DNA reads as TGTGCCAGCAGCGCCGGCGCTATTCGGGGGGCCGGAGAGACCCAGTACTTC.